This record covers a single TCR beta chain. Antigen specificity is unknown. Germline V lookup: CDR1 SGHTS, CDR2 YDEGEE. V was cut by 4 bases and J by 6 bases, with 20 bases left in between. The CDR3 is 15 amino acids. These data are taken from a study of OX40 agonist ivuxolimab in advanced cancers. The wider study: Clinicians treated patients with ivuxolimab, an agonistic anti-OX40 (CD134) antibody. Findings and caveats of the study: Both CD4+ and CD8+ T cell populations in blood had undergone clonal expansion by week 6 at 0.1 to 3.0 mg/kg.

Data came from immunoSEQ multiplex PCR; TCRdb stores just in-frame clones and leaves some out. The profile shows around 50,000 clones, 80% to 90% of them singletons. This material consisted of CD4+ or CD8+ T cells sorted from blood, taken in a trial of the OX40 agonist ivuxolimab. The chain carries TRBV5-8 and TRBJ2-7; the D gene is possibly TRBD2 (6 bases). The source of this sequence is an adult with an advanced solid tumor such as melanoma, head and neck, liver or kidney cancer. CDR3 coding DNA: TGTGCCAGCAGCCCACGACTAGGGATTAACCCCGAGCAGTACTTC. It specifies CASSPRLGINPEQYF.